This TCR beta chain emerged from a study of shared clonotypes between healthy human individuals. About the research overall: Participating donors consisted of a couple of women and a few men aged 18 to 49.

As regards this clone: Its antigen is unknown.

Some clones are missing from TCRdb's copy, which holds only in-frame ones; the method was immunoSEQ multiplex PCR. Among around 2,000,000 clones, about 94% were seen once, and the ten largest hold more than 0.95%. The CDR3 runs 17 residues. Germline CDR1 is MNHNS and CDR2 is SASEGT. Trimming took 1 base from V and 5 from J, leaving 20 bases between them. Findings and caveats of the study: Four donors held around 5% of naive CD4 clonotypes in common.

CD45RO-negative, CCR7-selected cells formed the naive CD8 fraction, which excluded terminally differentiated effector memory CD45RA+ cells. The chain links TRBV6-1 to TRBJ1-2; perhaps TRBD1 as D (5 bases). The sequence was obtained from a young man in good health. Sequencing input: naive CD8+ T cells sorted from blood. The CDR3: CASSEVRSWDFGYGYTF. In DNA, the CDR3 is TGTGCCAGCAGTGAAGTACGGAGTTGGGACTTCGGGTATGGCTACACCTTC.